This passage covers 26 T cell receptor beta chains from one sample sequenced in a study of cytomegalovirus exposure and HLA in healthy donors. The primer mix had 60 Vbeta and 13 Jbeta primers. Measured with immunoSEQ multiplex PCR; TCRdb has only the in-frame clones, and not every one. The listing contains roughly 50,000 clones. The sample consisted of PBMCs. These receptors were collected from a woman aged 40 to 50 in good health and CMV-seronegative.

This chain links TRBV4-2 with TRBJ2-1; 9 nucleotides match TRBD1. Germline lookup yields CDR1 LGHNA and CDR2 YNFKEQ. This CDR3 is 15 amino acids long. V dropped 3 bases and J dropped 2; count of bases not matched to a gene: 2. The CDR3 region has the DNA TGTGCCAGCAGCCACCGACAGGGGGCCTACAATGAGCAGTTCTTC. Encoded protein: CASSHRQGAYNEQFF.

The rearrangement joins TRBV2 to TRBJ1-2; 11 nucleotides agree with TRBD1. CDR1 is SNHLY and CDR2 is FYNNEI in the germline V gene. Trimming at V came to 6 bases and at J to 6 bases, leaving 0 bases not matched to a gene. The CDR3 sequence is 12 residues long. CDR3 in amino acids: CASRDRGHGYTF. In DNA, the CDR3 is TGTGCCAGCAGGGACAGGGGGCATGGCTACACCTTC.

CDR3 protein: CASSLFSGHNEQFF. The DNA for the CDR3 is TGTGCCAGCAGTTTATTTAGTGGGCACAATGAGCAGTTCTTC. The V call is TRBV28, the J call TRBJ2-1; D unresolved. Per the germline V gene, CDR1 is MDHEN and CDR2 is SYDVKM. Trimming took 1 base from V and 5 from J, leaving 9 bases between them. The CDR3 sequence is 14 residues long.

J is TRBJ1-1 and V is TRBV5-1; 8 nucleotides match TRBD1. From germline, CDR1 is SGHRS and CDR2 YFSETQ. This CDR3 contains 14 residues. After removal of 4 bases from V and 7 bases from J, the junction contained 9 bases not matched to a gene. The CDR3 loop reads CASSLTGAPGEAFF. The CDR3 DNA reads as TGCGCCAGCAGCCTGACAGGGGCTCCGGGTGAAGCTTTCTTT.

CDR3 DNA sequence: TGTGCCAGCAGTTCCGGGTTTCACTATGGCTACACCTTC. This codes for CASSSGFHYGYTF. The rearrangement uses TRBV28 and TRBJ1-2, with unresolved D. This CDR3 is built from 13 residues. The ends were cut back, 4 bases at V and 3 bases at J, with 9 bases in the middle. Germline V gene sequence: CDR1 MDHEN, CDR2 SYDVKM.

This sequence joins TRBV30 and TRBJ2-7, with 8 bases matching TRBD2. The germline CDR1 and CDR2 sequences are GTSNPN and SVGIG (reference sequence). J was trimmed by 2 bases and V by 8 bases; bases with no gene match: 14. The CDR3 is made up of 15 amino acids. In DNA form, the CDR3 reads TGTGCCGGTCATAGATCCCCGGGAGGGGCCTACGAGCAGTACTTC. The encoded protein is CAGHRSPGGAYEQYF.

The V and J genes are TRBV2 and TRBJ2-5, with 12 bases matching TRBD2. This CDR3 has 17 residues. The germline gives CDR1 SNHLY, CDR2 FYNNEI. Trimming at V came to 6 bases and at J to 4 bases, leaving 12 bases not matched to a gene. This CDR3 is CASRGGTSGRISETQYF. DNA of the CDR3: TGTGCCAGCAGAGGGGGAACTAGCGGGAGGATATCAGAGACCCAGTACTTC.

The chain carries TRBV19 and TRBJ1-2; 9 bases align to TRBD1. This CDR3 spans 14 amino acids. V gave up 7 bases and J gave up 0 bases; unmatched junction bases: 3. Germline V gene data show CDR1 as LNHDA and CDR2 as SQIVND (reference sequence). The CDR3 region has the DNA TGTGCCAGTAACCGACAGGGGGCTAACTATGGCTACACCTTC. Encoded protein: CASNRQGANYGYTF.

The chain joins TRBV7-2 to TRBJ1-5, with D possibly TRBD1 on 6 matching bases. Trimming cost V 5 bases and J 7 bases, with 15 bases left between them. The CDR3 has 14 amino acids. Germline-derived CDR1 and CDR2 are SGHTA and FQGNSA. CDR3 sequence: CASSHSTGLQPQHF. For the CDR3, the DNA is TGTGCCAGCAGCCATTCGACAGGCTTGCAGCCCCAGCATTTT.

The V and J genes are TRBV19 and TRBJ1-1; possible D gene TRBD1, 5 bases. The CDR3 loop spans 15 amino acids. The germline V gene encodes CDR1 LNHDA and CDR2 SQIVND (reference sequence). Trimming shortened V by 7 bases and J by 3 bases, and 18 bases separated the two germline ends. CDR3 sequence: CASKDGAGGDTEAFF. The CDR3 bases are TGTGCCAGTAAGGACGGCGCCGGGGGGGACACTGAAGCTTTCTTT.

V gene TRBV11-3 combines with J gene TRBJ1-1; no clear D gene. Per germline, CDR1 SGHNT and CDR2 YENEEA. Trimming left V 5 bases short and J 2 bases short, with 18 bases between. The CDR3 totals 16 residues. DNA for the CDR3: TGTGCCAGCAGCCCCGTGACCGGGGTTCAAAACACTGAAGCTTTCTTT. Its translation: CASSPVTGVQNTEAFF.

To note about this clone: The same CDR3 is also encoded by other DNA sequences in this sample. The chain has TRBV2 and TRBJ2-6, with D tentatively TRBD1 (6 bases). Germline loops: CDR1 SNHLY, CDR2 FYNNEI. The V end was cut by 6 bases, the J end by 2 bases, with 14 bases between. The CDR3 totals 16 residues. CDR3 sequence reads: CASSALTGAGANVLTF. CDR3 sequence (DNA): TGTGCCAGCAGCGCCCTGACAGGCGCTGGGGCCAACGTCCTGACTTTC.

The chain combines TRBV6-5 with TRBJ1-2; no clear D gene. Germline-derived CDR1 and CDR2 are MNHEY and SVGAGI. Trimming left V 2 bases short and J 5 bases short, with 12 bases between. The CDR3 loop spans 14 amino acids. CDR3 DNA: TGTGCCAGCAGTTACACGAGGGTGACATATGGCTACACCTTC. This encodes CASSYTRVTYGYTF.

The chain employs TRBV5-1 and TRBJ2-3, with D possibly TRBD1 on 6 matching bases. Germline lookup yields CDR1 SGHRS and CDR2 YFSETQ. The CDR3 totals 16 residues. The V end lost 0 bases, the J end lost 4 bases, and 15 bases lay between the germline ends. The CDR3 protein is CASSLAPRGEADTQYF. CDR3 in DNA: TGCGCCAGCAGCTTGGCCCCCAGGGGCGAGGCAGATACGCAGTATTTT. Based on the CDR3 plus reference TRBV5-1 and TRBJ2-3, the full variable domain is KAGVTQTPRYLIKTRGQQVTLSCSPISGHRSVSWYQQTPGQGLQFLFEYFSETQRNKGNFPGRFSGRQFSNSRSEMNVSTLELGDSALYLCASSLAPRGEADTQYFGPGTRLTVL.

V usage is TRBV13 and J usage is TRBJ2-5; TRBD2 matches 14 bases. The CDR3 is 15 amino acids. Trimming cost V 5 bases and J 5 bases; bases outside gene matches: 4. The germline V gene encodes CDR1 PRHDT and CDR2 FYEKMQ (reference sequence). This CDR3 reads CASSTRTSGGETQYF. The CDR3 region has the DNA TGTGCCAGCAGCACCCGGACTAGCGGGGGGGAGACCCAGTACTTC.

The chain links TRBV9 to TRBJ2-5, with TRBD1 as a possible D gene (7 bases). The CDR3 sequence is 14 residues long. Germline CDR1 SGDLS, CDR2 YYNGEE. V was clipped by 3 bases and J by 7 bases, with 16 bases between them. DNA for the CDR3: TGTGCCAGCAGCGCCCAGACAGGGCGGGGGACCCAGTACTTC. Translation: CASSAQTGRGTQYF.

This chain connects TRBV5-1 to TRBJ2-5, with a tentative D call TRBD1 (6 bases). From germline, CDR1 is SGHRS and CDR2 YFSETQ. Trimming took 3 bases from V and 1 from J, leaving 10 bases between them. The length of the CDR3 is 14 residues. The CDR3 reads CASSWGQFQETQYF. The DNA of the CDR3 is TGCGCCAGCAGCTGGGGACAATTCCAAGAGACCCAGTACTTC.

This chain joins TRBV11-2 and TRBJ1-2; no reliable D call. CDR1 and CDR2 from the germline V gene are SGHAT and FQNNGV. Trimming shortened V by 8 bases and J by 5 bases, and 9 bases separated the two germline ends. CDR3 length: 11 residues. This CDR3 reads CASRRSYGYTF. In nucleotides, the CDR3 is TGTGCCAGCCGGCGGTCTTATGGCTACACCTTC.

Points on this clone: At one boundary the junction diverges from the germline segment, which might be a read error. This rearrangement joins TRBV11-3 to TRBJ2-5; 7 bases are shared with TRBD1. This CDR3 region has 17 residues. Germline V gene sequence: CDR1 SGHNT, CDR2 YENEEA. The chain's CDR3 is CASSLGIWGTAKENQYF. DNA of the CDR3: TGTGCCAGCAGCTTAGGTATCTGGGGGACAGCGAAAGAGAACCAGTACTTC. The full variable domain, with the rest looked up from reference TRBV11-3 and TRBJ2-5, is EAGVVQSPRYKIIEKKQPVAFWCNPISGHNTLYWYLQNLGQGPELLIRYENEEAVDDSQLPKDRFSAERLKGVDSTLKIQPAELGDSAVYLCASSLGIWGTAKENQYFGPGTRLLVL.

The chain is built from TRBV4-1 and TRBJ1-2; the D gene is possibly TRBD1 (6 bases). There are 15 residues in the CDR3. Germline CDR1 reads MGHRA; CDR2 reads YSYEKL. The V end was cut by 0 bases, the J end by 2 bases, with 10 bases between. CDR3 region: CASSQEPGANYGYTF. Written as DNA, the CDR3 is TGCGCCAGCAGCCAAGAACCAGGGGCGAACTATGGCTACACCTTC.

The CDR3 loop reads CASSYSGGSEQYF. DNA for the CDR3: TGTGCCAGCAGTTACAGCGGGGGAAGCGAGCAGTACTTC. The chain recombines TRBV27 with TRBJ2-7; 8 bases line up with TRBD2. CDR1 and CDR2 from the germline V gene are MNHEY and SMNVEV (reference sequence). The CDR3 consists of 13 residues. The trim removed 4 bases at V and 6 bases at J, leaving 5 bases unmatched.

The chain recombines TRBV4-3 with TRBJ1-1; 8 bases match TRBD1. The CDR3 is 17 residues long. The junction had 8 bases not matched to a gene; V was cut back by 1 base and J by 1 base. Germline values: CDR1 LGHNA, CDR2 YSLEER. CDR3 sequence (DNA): TGCGCCAGCAGCCAAGGGTGGGACAGGCGGAGGAACACTGAAGCTTTCTTT. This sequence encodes CASSQGWDRRRNTEAFF.

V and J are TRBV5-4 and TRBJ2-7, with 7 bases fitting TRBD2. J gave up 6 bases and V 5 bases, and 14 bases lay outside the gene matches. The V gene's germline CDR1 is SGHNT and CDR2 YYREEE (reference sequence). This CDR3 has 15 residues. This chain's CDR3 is CASSSPRGRVGEQYF. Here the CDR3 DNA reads TGTGCCAGCAGTTCGCCTAGAGGGAGGGTCGGCGAGCAGTACTTC. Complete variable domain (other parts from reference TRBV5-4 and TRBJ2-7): ETGVTQSPTHLIKTRGQQVTLRCSSQSGHNTVSWYQQALGQGPQFIFQYYREEENGRGNFPPRFSGLQFPNYSSELNVNALELDDSALYLCASSSPRGRVGEQYFGPGTRLTVT.

CDR3 sequence: CASSGLAGAETQYF. CDR3 coding DNA: TGTGCCAGCAGCGGACTAGCGGGGGCAGAGACCCAGTACTTC. The V and J genes are TRBV6-5 and TRBJ2-5, with 13 bases fitting TRBD2. The CDR3 is 14 residues long. V was pared by 6 bases and J by 4 bases, with 2 bases of the junction left unmatched. Germline CDR1 MNHEY, CDR2 SVGAGI.

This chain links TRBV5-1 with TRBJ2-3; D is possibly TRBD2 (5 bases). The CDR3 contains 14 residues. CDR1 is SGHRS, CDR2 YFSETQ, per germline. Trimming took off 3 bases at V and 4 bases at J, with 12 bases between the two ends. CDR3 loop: CASSWALGADTQYF. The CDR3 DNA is TGCGCCAGCAGCTGGGCATTGGGAGCAGATACGCAGTATTTT.

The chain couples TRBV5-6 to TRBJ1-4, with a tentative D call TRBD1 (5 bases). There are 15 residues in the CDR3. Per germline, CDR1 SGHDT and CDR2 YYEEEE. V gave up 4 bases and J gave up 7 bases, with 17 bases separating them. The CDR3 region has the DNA TGTGCCAGCAGCCCATCCTGGGGGGAGGCTGAAAAACTGTTTTTT. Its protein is CASSPSWGEAEKLFF.